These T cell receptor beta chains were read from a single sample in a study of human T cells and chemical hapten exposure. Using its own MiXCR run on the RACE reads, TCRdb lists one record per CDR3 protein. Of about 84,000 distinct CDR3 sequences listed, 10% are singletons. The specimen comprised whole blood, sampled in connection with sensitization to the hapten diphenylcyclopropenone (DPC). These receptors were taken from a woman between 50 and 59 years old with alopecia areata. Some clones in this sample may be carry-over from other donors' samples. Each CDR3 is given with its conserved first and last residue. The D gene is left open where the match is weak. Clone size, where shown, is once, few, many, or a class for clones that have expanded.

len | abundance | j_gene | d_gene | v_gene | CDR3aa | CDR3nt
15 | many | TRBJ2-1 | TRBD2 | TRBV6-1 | CASSTLAGGGNEQFF | TGTGCCAGCAGTACTTTAGCGGGAGGTGGCAATGAGCAGTTCTTC
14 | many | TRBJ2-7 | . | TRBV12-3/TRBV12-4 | CASRPVQGEDEQYF | TGTGCCAGCAGACCCGTTCAAGGGGAGGACGAGCAGTACTTC
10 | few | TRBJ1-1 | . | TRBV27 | CAAGYREAFF | TGTGCCGCGGGGTACCGGGAAGCTTTCTTT
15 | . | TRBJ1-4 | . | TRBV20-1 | CSARVPGRANEKLFF | TGCAGTGCTAGAGTCCCAGGGCGCGCTAATGAAAAACTGTTTTTT
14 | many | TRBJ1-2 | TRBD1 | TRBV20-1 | CSASDRDRGYGYTF | TGCAGTGCTAGCGATCGGGACAGGGGCTATGGCTACACCTTC
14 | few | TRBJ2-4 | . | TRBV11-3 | CASSLNPGGGIQYF | TGTGCCAGCAGCTTAAATCCGGGTGGAGGCATTCAGTACTTC
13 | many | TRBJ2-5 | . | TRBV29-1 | CSAPGAIQETQYF | TGCAGCGCCCCGGGAGCGATCCAAGAGACCCAGTACTTC
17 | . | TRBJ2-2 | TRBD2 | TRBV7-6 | CASRGGGLAANTGELFF | TGTGCCAGCAGAGGTGGGGGACTAGCGGCCAACACCGGGGAGCTGTTTTTT
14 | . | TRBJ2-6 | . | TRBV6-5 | CASSRFSGANVLTF | TGTGCCAGCAGTCGGTTCTCTGGGGCCAACGTCCTGACTTTC
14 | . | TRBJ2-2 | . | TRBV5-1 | CASRAGSNTGELFF | TGCGCCAGTAGGGCAGGGTCGAACACCGGGGAGCTGTTTTTT
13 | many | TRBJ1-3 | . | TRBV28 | CASRLGSGNTIYF | TGTGCCAGCAGGCTGGGGTCCGGAAACACCATATATTTT
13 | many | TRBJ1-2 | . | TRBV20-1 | CSARASGPYGYTF | TGCAGTGCTAGAGCCTCGGGACCTTATGGCTACACCTTC
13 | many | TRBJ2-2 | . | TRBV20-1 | CSVRPSDTGELFF | TGCAGTGTCAGACCCAGTGACACCGGGGAGCTGTTTTTT
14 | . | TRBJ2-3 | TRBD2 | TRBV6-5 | CATKTSGRRHTQYF | TGTGCCACGAAGACTAGCGGGAGACGGCATACGCAGTATTTT
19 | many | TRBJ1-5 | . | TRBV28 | CASNQLGANRISIAGPQHF | TGTGCCAGCAATCAACTGGGGGCCAACCGAATATCAATAGCAGGGCCCCAGCATTTT
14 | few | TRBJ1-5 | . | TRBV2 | CASSERGRVQPQHF | TGTGCCAGCAGTGAACGGGGGCGCGTGCAGCCCCAGCATTTT
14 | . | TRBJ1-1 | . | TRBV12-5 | CASGLLGGNTEAFF | TGTGCTAGTGGTTTGCTGGGAGGTAACACTGAAGCTTTCTTT
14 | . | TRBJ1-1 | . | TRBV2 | CVSSERSGHTEAFF | TGTGTCAGCAGTGAACGGTCAGGGCACACTGAAGCTTTCTTT
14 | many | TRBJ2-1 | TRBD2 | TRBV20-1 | CSAVPGGPGNEQFF | TGCAGTGCTGTCCCGGGAGGGCCGGGAAATGAGCAGTTCTTC
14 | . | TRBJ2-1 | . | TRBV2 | CASRPGVGYNEQFF | TGTGCCAGCCGTCCAGGGGTTGGGTACAATGAGCAGTTCTTC
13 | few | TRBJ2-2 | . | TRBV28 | CASSFSSTRELFF | TGTGCCAGCAGTTTCTCGTCCACCCGGGAGCTGTTTTTT
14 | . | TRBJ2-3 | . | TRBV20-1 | CSAPVASGTDTQYF | TGCAGTGCCCCAGTAGCTAGCGGCACAGATACGCAGTATTTT
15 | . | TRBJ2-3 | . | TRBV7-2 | CASSLVVGTYDTQYF | TGTGCCAGCAGCTTAGTGGTCGGGACATACGATACGCAGTATTTT
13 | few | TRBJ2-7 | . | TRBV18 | CASSYPTDHEQYF | TGTGCCAGCTCGTATCCTACCGATCACGAGCAGTACTTC
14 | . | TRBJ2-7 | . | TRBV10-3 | CAISSTQGIEEQYF | TGTGCCATCAGTTCAACACAGGGTATAGAAGAGCAGTACTTC
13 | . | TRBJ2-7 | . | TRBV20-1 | CSAPETSYYEQYF | TGCAGTGCCCCCGAGACTTCCTACTACGAGCAGTACTTC
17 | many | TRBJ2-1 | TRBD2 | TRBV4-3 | CASSQDYVAGPVVEQFF | TGCGCCAGCAGCCAAGATTACGTAGCGGGTCCCGTGGTTGAGCAGTTCTTC
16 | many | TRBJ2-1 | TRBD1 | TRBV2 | CASSGTGFSVYNEQFF | TGTGCCAGCAGTGGGACAGGGTTTAGCGTATACAATGAGCAGTTCTTC
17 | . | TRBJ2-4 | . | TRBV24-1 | CATSEVNLTLAKNIQYF | TGTGCCACCAGTGAGGTGAACTTAACCTTAGCCAAAAACATTCAGTACTTC
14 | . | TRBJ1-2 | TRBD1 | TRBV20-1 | CSAIHSDRDIGYTF | TGCAGTGCTATCCATAGCGACAGGGATATAGGCTACACCTTC
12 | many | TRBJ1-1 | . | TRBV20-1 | CSAQQEDTEAFF | TGCAGTGCTCAACAGGAGGACACTGAAGCTTTCTTT
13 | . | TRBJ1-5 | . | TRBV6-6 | CASSSAPNQPQHF | TGTGCCAGCAGTTCCGCCCCCAATCAGCCCCAGCATTTT
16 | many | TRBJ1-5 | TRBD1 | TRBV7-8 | CASSPEGQGDNQPQHF | TGTGCCAGCAGCCCTGAGGGACAGGGCGACAATCAGCCCCAGCATTTT
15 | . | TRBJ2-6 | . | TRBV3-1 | CASSRGEAGANVLTF | TGTGCCAGCAGCAGAGGCGAGGCTGGGGCCAACGTCCTGACTTTC
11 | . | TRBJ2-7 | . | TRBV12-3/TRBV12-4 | CASSFEAEQYF | TGTGCCAGCAGTTTTGAGGCGGAACAGTACTTC
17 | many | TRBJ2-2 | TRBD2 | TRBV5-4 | CASSPEGLAPDTGELFF | TGTGCCAGCAGCCCAGAAGGACTAGCTCCCGACACCGGGGAGCTGTTTTTT
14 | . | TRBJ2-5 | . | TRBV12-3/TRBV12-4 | CASGIYRSQETQYF | TGTGCCAGCGGAATATACAGAAGCCAAGAGACCCAGTACTTC
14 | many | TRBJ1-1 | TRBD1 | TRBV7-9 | CASSGQTGSAEAFF | TGTGCCAGCAGCGGCCAGACAGGGTCCGCTGAAGCTTTCTTT
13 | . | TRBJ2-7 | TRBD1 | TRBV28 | CASTGTAYYEQYF | TGTGCCAGCACCGGGACAGCGTACTACGAGCAGTACTTC
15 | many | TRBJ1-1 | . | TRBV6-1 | CASRAGHLMNTEAFF | TGTGCCAGCAGAGCTGGACATTTGATGAACACTGAAGCTTTCTTT
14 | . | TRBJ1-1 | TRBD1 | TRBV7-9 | CASSRTGFDTEAFF | TGTGCCAGCAGCCGGACAGGGTTTGACACTGAAGCTTTCTTT
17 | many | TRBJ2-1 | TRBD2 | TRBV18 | CASSPGRIAGDSVEQFF | TGTGCCAGCTCACCAGGGCGAATAGCGGGGGACTCAGTAGAGCAGTTCTTC
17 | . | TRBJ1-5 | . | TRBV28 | CASSYVLPGRRNQPQHF | TGTGCCAGCAGTTACGTCCTACCGGGACGCCGCAATCAGCCCCAGCATTTT